What follows are 14 T cell receptor beta chains derived from one specimen sequenced in a study of blood T cell repertoires in COVID-19. Only in-frame clones appear in the TCRdb table, and some are missing; sequencing was by immunoSEQ multiplex PCR. The table includes about 170,000 clones, around 82% detected once. The sample was peripheral blood. The receptors here all came from a man aged 55-75 years who had recovered from COVID-19.

This chain joins TRBV6-6 and TRBJ2-1; 7 bases are shared with TRBD1. The V gene's germline CDR1 is MNHNY and CDR2 SVGAGI (reference sequence). Trimming cost V 5 bases and J 8 bases; bases outside gene matches: 9. CDR3 length: 14 residues. CDR3 sequence (DNA): TGTGCCAGCAGTACAGGGGTTGGTGGGGATGAGCAGTTCTTC. This sequence encodes CASSTGVGGDEQFF.

The rearrangement uses TRBV5-1 and TRBJ2-3; D is ambiguous. Germline V lookup: CDR1 SGHRS, CDR2 YFSETQ. V was cut by 4 bases and J by 4 bases, with 7 bases left in between. The CDR3 spans 12 residues. The CDR3 DNA reads TGCGCCAGCAGCGTCATAGCAGATACGCAGTATTTT. It is translated as CASSVIADTQYF.

V and J are TRBV14 and TRBJ2-7; D is possibly TRBD2 (5 bases). Germline values: CDR1 SGHDN, CDR2 FVKESK. This CDR3 contains 14 residues. V lost 4 bases, J lost 0 bases, and 10 bases lay in between. The CDR3 region is CASSRVDYSYEQYF. CDR3 bases: TGTGCCAGCAGCCGCGTTGACTACTCCTACGAGCAGTACTTC.

V is TRBV3-1 (or the pseudogene TRBV3-2) and J is TRBJ1-2, with unresolved D. Trimming removed 3 bases at V and 7 bases at J, with 9 bases between. Germline CDR1 reads LGHDT; CDR2 reads YNNKEL (reference sequence). There are 12 residues in the CDR3. Here the CDR3 reads CASSQGSGGYTF. The CDR3 DNA sequence: TGTGCCAGCAGCCAGGGTTCGGGTGGCTACACCTTC.

V gene TRBV27 combines with J gene TRBJ2-7; the D is unclear. The V gene's germline CDR1 is MNHEY and CDR2 SMNVEV (reference sequence). The CDR3 runs to 14 residues. The ends were cut back, 5 bases at V and 2 bases at J, with 13 bases in the middle. This CDR3 reads CASSPLDRTYEQYF. DNA of the CDR3: TGTGCCAGCAGTCCCTTAGATCGCACCTACGAGCAGTACTTC.

This chain joins TRBV5-8 and TRBJ2-1, with D perhaps TRBD1 (6 bases). The CDR3 has 13 amino acids. Germline CDR1 and CDR2: SGHTS and YDEGEE. V was shortened by 3 bases and J by 5 bases, with 9 bases between the two germline ends. The CDR3: CASSSGTNNEQFF. CDR3 DNA: TGTGCCAGCAGCTCCGGGACAAACAATGAGCAGTTCTTC. The full variable domain, with the rest looked up from reference TRBV5-8 and TRBJ2-1, is EAGVTQSPTHLIKTRGQQATLRCSPISGHTSVYWYQQALGLGLQFLLWYDEGEERNRGNFPPRFSGRQFPNYSSELNVNALELEDSALYLCASSSGTNNEQFFGPGTRLTVL.

The CDR3 nucleotides read TGTGCCAGCAGCTTGGTAGGGGATCGTAACTATGGCTACACCTTC. Its translation: CASSLVGDRNYGYTF. The chain uses TRBV5-4 and TRBJ1-2; D is possibly TRBD1 (5 bases). Trimming left V 0 bases short and J 1 base short, with 10 bases between. Germline CDR1 is SGHNT and CDR2 is YYREEE (reference sequence). The CDR3 length is 15 residues.

V usage is TRBV6-5 and J usage is TRBJ1-6; 9 bases are shared with TRBD1. Germline CDR1 reads MNHEY; CDR2 reads SVGAGI. The V and J ends lost 0 bases and 13 bases, in that order; junction bases with no gene match: 7. This CDR3 comprises 15 residues. The CDR3 bases are TGTGCCAGCAGTTACTCCGACAGGGGGTTCGGGCCCCTCCACTTT. Protein: CASSYSDRGFGPLHF.

The chain is built from TRBV19 and TRBJ1-1; D may be TRBD1 (5 bases). Germline loops: CDR1 LNHDA, CDR2 SQIVND (reference sequence). This CDR3 region has 13 residues. V was shortened by 5 bases and J by 11 bases, with 18 bases between the two germline ends. This CDR3 is CASSRQGEGYAFF. CDR3 sequence (DNA): TGTGCCAGTAGTCGCCAAGGGGAGGGGTACGCTTTCTTT.

V and J are TRBV19 and TRBJ2-7, with 8 bases lining up with TRBD2. Germline V gene data show CDR1 as LNHDA and CDR2 as SQIVND (reference sequence). The CDR3 consists of 16 residues. The J segment lost 8 bases and the V segment lost 5 bases, leaving 17 bases of the junction unmatched. DNA for the CDR3: TGTGCCAGTAGTGAGCCGGGGACTAGGGATACCTTAAAGCAGTACTTC. This encodes CASSEPGTRDTLKQYF.

This chain uses TRBV19 with TRBJ2-6, with TRBD2 as a possible D gene (5 bases). CDR1 is LNHDA and CDR2 is SQIVND in the germline V gene (reference sequence). The CDR3 covers 17 residues. Trimming took off 5 bases at V and 1 base at J, with 15 bases between the two ends. The CDR3, as DNA: TGTGCCAGTAGTTCCTCGTTAGGACTTTCTGGGGCCAACGTCCTGACTTTC. Amino acids: CASSSSLGLSGANVLTF.

J is TRBJ2-3 and V is TRBV7-2; 8 nucleotides match TRBD1. The length of the CDR3 is 14 residues. V shed 1 base, J shed 6 bases, and the junction held 3 bases outside the gene matches. The V gene's germline CDR1 is SGHTA and CDR2 FQGNSA. Written as DNA, the CDR3 is TGTGCCAGCAGCTTAGATAACAGGGGGGATACGCAGTATTTT. Protein product: CASSLDNRGDTQYF.

The J gene is TRBJ2-3, the V gene TRBV12-3 or TRBV12-4, with 10 bases lining up with TRBD1. Trimming took 7 bases from V and 8 from J; bases not matched to a gene: 6. This CDR3 comprises 13 residues. Here the CDR3 reads CASTPGQGITQYF. As DNA, the CDR3 is TGTGCCAGCACCCCGGGACAGGGGATTACGCAGTATTTT.

This clone was recorded only once. The J gene is TRBJ1-5, the V gene TRBV12-3 or TRBV12-4; tentatively, D is TRBD1 (5 bases). CDR3 length equals 13 residues. V was trimmed by 6 bases and J by 8 bases, leaving 14 bases between them. The CDR3 here is CASRLGGFEPQHF. Here the CDR3 DNA reads TGTGCCAGCAGACTGGGGGGTTTCGAGCCCCAGCATTTT.